The source of this TCR beta chain is a study of cytomegalovirus exposure and HLA in healthy donors. Study outcomes and limitations: A list of 164 TCR beta chains associated with cytomegalovirus was given. In vitro confirmation showed three CMV-associated chains to be CMV antigen specific.

This CDR3 has 13 amino acids. CDR1 and CDR2 from the germline V gene are KGHSY and FQNENV. V shed 5 bases and J shed 3 bases, with 11 bases lying between them. Concerning this clone: Its specificity is unknown.

Sequencing used immunoSEQ multiplex PCR; TCRdb keeps in-frame clones, though not all of them. This sample has about 57,000 clones; approximately 93% occur once, and the top ten carry about 6%. The sample taken for sequencing was PBMCs. The chain is built from TRBV16 and TRBJ2-7, with a possible D match to TRBD1 (6 bases). The sequence was collected from a woman aged 18 to 35 in good health and CMV-seronegative. CDR3 nucleotides: TGTGCCAGCAGCTCAACCAGGGGCTACGAGCAGTACTTC. It specifies CASSSTRGYEQYF.